This TCR beta chain was captured in a study of vaccination effects on CD4 cells after COVID-19 (dated 2022 in TCRdb). Looking at the study overall: In the ViraFEST assay, PBMC were stimulated with viral peptide pools, and TCR sequencing was then used to find antigen-specific CD4+ T cell clonotypes based on their expansion. Participants received two doses of either the BNT162b2 or the mRNA-1273 mRNA SARS-CoV-2 vaccine. The Oncomine TCR Beta short-read assay on an Illumina iSeq 100 was used to sequence cultures from other donors in the study. Altogether, around ten COVID-19 convalescent patients and a handful of SARS-CoV-2-naive healthy vaccine recipients made up the full study. SARS-CoV-2 spike-specific CD4+ TCR repertoires from before and after mRNA vaccination were compared in COVID-19 convalescent patients and in infection-naive vaccine recipients. Some 1.9 million PBMC per well were cultured with about 9.6 ug/ml peptides in IMDM containing approximately 4.7% human AB serum, about 10 IU/ml IL-2 and gentamicin.

After about 10 days of culture, CD4+ T cells were isolated with the EasySep CD4+ T cell isolation kit. Healthy vaccine recipients had no prior SARS-CoV-2 infection, confirmed by negative nucleocapsid antibodies before and after vaccination. On days 3 and 7, half of the culture medium was replaced with fresh IL-2-containing medium. Unless noted otherwise, every peptide stimulation condition was cultured in triplicate wells. PBMC were separated from whole blood using Ficoll-Paque Plus gradient centrifugation and were then either cryopreserved at -140C or used fresh. Genomic DNA was extracted from cultured CD4+ T cells with the QIAamp micro DNA kit. The library was built by means of the immunoSEQ multiplex PCR assay. DNA from the cultured and isolated CD4+ T cells underwent TCR beta CDR3 sequencing. Processing in the source paper ran as follows. The analysis removed non-productive TCR sequences, trimmed reads to the CDR3 region, and retained only CDR3s that were 7 or more amino acids long. The MANAFEST web app was used to pick out antigen-specific clonotypes by comparing their expansion in peptide wells with that in reference cultures. To be called positive, a clone needed expansion at FDR<0.05 compared with the reference and with all other wells, an odds ratio greater than 5, and a frequency greater than 0.1% in two replicate wells. A clonotype was called cross-reactive if it was significantly expanded both in SARS-CoV-2 spike wells and in at least one common cold coronavirus spike condition. Using the stringdist R package, CDR3 similarity was measured by Levenshtein distance, and unrooted trees were constructed with ape in R 3.6.1. TCRdb retrieved this table from immuneACCESS and kept in-frame rearrangements only. Not all clones are present; in checked studies, unresolved V genes account for under half, and no reason is known for the remainder. That table gives V, J and clone size, and the DNA gave D and trimming. Within this sample are some 40,000 clones, with roughly 74% of them counted one time only. 2.5% to 3.5% of the sample belongs to the ten largest clones.

As for this clone: The target of this receptor is not known. No per-base quality is available; no much larger clone lies one base away.

The CDR3, cysteine through phenylalanine, is 14 amino acids long. Of all the DNA, just the CDR3 is kept, 42 bases in frame from base 1. Compared with germline, V lacks 7 bases and J lacks 2 bases; bases without a gene match: 3. As encoded in the germline V gene, CDR1 is MDHEN while CDR2 is SYDVKM. What the research found in general, with its limitations: In healthy vaccine recipients, vaccine-induced clones were almost all SARS-CoV-2 mono-reactive, with only 1 of 255 being cross-reactive with common cold coronaviruses. Both infection-induced and vaccine-induced clones contracted markedly at late post-vaccination timepoints, which is consistent with waning T cell responses. Limitations of the study were the small number of convalescent patients and the absence of early post-infection timepoints.

Sequencing used CD4+ T cells from PBMCs cultured without peptide, obtained before COVID-19 vaccination. The receptor comes from a human donor who received a COVID-19 vaccine. This receptor chain uses TRBV28 and TRBJ1-4; the junction holds 8 bases that match TRBD1. DNA sequence: TGTGCCAGCAATCAGGGGGCGACTAATGAAAAACTGTTTTTT. Its translation is CASNQGATNEKLFF.